The 28 T cell receptor beta chains below were found in one sample sequenced in a study of cytomegalovirus exposure and HLA in healthy donors. It was with 60 Vbeta and 13 Jbeta primers that the PCR ran. Produced via immunoSEQ multiplex PCR; TCRdb's table is partial and in-frame only. This sample yields around 130,000 clones, of which approximately 8.8% are seen a single time; 5% to 7% belongs to the top ten. Sample: PBMCs. The receptors derive from a man aged 40-55 years in good health and CMV-seronegative.

The chain uses TRBV6-5 and TRBJ1-6, with D possibly TRBD1 on 5 matching bases. CDR3 length equals 14 residues. With 2 bases removed from V and 9 bases from J, the gap between germline ends came to 11 bases. Germline loops: CDR1 MNHEY, CDR2 SVGAGI. The CDR3 here is CASSYREGSSPLHF. The CDR3 nucleotides read TGTGCCAGCAGTTACAGGGAGGGGAGTTCACCCCTCCACTTT.

This clone was observed a handful of times. This chain connects TRBV4-3 to TRBJ1-3; TRBD1 matches 8 bases. The CDR3 loop spans 16 amino acids. J gave up 1 base and V 2 bases, and 4 bases lay outside the gene matches. CDR1 is LGHNA and CDR2 is YSLEER in the germline V gene. The CDR3 is CASSQQTGVSGNTIYF. The DNA for the CDR3 is TGCGCCAGCAGCCAACAGACAGGGGTTTCTGGAAACACCATATATTTT.

This clone was seen a few times. V is TRBV5-6 and J is TRBJ1-4; the D is unclear. Trimming took off 4 bases at V and 7 bases at J, with 11 bases between the two ends. The CDR3 has 13 residues. Per the germline V gene, CDR1 is SGHDT and CDR2 is YYEEEE. The CDR3 sequence: CASSGRGREKLFF. As DNA, the CDR3 is TGTGCCAGCAGCGGAAGAGGTCGTGAAAAACTGTTTTTT. The complete variable domain, with remaining parts taken from reference TRBV5-6 and TRBJ1-4, reads DAGVTQSPTHLIKTRGQQVTLRCSPKSGHDTVSWYQQALGQGPQFIFQYYEEEERQRGNFPDRFSGHQFPNYSSELNVNALLLGDSALYLCASSGRGREKLFFGSGTQLSVL.

This sequence joins TRBV19 and TRBJ1-1; 7 nucleotides agree with TRBD1. This CDR3 has 15 residues. The J segment lost 3 bases and the V segment lost 5 bases, leaving 9 bases of the junction unmatched. CDR1 is LNHDA, CDR2 SQIVND, per germline (reference sequence). CDR3 residues: CASSFTGAEYTEAFF. The CDR3, as DNA: TGTGCCAGTAGTTTTACAGGGGCGGAGTACACTGAAGCTTTCTTT. The entire variable domain, with the rest obtained from reference TRBV19 and TRBJ1-1, is as follows: DGGITQSPKYLFRKEGQNVTLSCEQNLNHDAMYWYRQDPGQGLRLIYYSQIVNDFQKGDIAEGYSVSREKKESFPLTVTSAQKNPTAFYLCASSFTGAEYTEAFFGQGTRLTVV.

This clone was seen just once. The V call is TRBV5-5, the J call TRBJ1-1; D may be TRBD1 (5 bases). V was cut by 3 bases and J by 3 bases, with 15 bases left in between. The V gene's germline CDR1 is SGHKS and CDR2 YYEKEE (reference sequence). There are 15 residues in the CDR3. DNA of the CDR3: TGTGCCAGCAGCTGGCGGGGGTGGGAGGACACTGAAGCTTTCTTT. It encodes CASSWRGWEDTEAFF.

This clone was picked up a small number of times. The V gene is TRBV7-8, the J gene TRBJ2-2, with 8 bases aligning to TRBD1. The CDR3 covers 17 residues. From germline, CDR1 is SGHVS and CDR2 FQNEAQ. J gave up 4 bases and V 4 bases, and 11 bases lay outside the gene matches. In DNA, the CDR3 is TGTGCCAGCAGCTCACACTCGACAGGGGCGGCCACCGGGGAGCTGTTTTTT. Translating gives CASSSHSTGAATGELFF. Drawing the rest from reference TRBV7-8 and TRBJ2-2, the complete variable domain is GAGVSQSPRYKVAKRGQDVALRCDPISGHVSLFWYQQALGQGPEFLTYFQNEAQLDKSGLPSDRFFAERPEGSVSTLKIQRTQQEDSAVYLCASSSHSTGAATGELFFGEGSRLTVL.

This clone came up a few times. The genes are TRBV19 and TRBJ2-2; D perhaps matches TRBD1 (5 bases). V was pared by 1 base and J by 5 bases, with 11 bases between. The CDR3 covers 15 residues. The V gene's germline CDR1 is LNHDA and CDR2 SQIVND (reference sequence). CDR3 in DNA: TGTGCCAGTAGTATAGTTGGGGCCGGGACCGGGGAGCTGTTTTTT. It encodes CASSIVGAGTGELFF.

This clone has more than one count but fewer than ten. The chain uses TRBV6-5 and TRBJ2-7; the D gene is possibly TRBD1 (6 bases). The CDR3 loop spans 14 amino acids. The ends were cut back, 7 bases at V and 6 bases at J, with 19 bases in the middle. CDR1 and CDR2 from the germline V gene are MNHEY and SVGAGI. The CDR3 sequence: CASNRAGDPFEQYF. For the CDR3, the DNA is TGTGCCAGCAATAGAGCAGGGGACCCCTTCGAGCAGTACTTC.

The rearrangement joins TRBV4-1 to TRBJ2-5; the match to TRBD1 covers 9 bases. There are 16 residues in the CDR3. Germline V gene lookup returns CDR1 MGHRA and CDR2 YSYEKL. V shed 3 bases, J shed 5 bases, and the junction held 10 bases outside the gene matches. For the CDR3, the DNA is TGCGCCAGCAGCCAGTCCGGGACAGGGTCAACGGAGACCCAGTACTTC. Protein product: CASSQSGTGSTETQYF.

The chain combines TRBV29-1 with TRBJ2-7, with 10 bases that match TRBD2. The germline V gene has CDR1 SQVTM and CDR2 ANQGSEA. CDR3 size: 18 residues. J was trimmed by 1 base and V by 4 bases; bases with no gene match: 16. CDR3 sequence: CSVVGVGLLAGRSYEQYF. The CDR3 bases are TGCAGCGTTGTAGGAGTGGGGCTACTAGCGGGGAGATCCTACGAGCAGTACTTC.

This clone has more than one count but fewer than ten. This chain uses TRBV19 with TRBJ1-5, with 10 bases aligning to TRBD1. After removal of 1 base from V and 11 bases from J, the junction contained 11 bases not matched to a gene. From germline, CDR1 is LNHDA and CDR2 SQIVND (reference sequence). The CDR3 runs to 16 residues. The CDR3 nucleotides are TGTGCCAGTAGTATAGGCCCCGGGACAGGGGATGAAGCCCAGCATTTT. Its protein is CASSIGPGTGDEAQHF.

This clone appeared a few times. The J gene is TRBJ2-5, the V gene TRBV7-9; D call uncertain. The CDR3 consists of 13 residues. V shed 1 base and J shed 1 base, with 4 bases lying between them. From germline, CDR1 is SEHNR and CDR2 FQNEAQ (reference sequence). CDR3 bases: TGTGCCAGCAGCTTAGGTAGCCAAGAGACCCAGTACTTC. It is translated as CASSLGSQETQYF.

The genes are TRBV28 and TRBJ1-1; D may be TRBD1 (5 bases). The CDR3 consists of 15 residues. Per germline, CDR1 MDHEN and CDR2 SYDVKM. Trimming cost V 4 bases and J 0 bases, with 12 bases left between them. CDR3 DNA: TGTGCCAGCAGTTGGGGGGACCCTATGAACACTGAAGCTTTCTTT. Residues: CASSWGDPMNTEAFF.

This clone showed up just a few times. The V call is TRBV19, the J call TRBJ1-6, with D unresolved. V dropped 7 bases and J dropped 7 bases, with 14 bases sitting between them. Per germline, CDR1 LNHDA and CDR2 SQIVND (reference sequence). CDR3 size: 14 residues. This chain's CDR3 is CASTPGRENSPLHF. The CDR3 region has the DNA TGTGCCAGTACCCCCGGGCGGGAAAATTCACCCCTCCACTTT.

The genes are TRBV7-9 and TRBJ2-5; the D gene is possibly TRBD2 (5 bases). The V end was cut by 5 bases, the J end by 4 bases, with 8 bases between. This CDR3 region has 12 residues. Germline CDR1 is SEHNR and CDR2 is FQNEAQ (reference sequence). In DNA, the CDR3 is TGTGCCAGCAGCCGGGGATCAGAGACCCAGTACTTC. Amino acids: CASSRGSETQYF. The complete variable domain, with remaining parts taken from reference TRBV7-9 and TRBJ2-5, reads DTGVSQNPRHKITKRGQNVTFRCDPISEHNRLYWYRQTLGQGPEFLTYFQNEAQLEKSRLLSDRFSAERPKGSFSTLEIQRTEQGDSAMYLCASSRGSETQYFGPGTRLLVL.

The V and J genes are TRBV5-5 and TRBJ1-6; D may be TRBD1 (6 bases). V was shortened by 5 bases and J by 0 bases, with 15 bases between the two germline ends. The CDR3 length is 17 residues. CDR1 SGHKS and CDR2 YYEKEE come from the germline V gene (reference sequence). CDR3 in DNA: TGTGCCAGCAGTTCAGGGGTTTCGAGCTCCTATAATTCACCCCTCCACTTT. Its translation is CASSSGVSSSYNSPLHF. Variable domain in full (rest from reference TRBV5-5 and TRBJ1-6): DAGVTQSPTHLIKTRGQQVTLRCSPISGHKSVSWYQQVLGQGPQFIFQYYEKEERGRGNFPDRFSARQFPNYSSELNVNALLLGDSALYLCASSSGVSSSYNSPLHFGNGTRLTVT.

This clone was counted a few times. This rearrangement joins TRBV13 to TRBJ2-7, with 7 positions matching TRBD1. CDR1 and CDR2 from the germline V gene are PRHDT and FYEKMQ (reference sequence). The CDR3 is made up of 15 amino acids. V lost 0 bases and J lost 2; bases outside the gene matches: 4. The CDR3 DNA reads as TGTGCCAGCAGCTTAGGGAGGGGGCGCCCCTACGAGCAGTACTTC. Its protein is CASSLGRGRPYEQYF.

The V and J genes are TRBV7-6 and TRBJ2-3; unclear D gene. The germline gives CDR1 SGHVS, CDR2 FNYEAQ. Trimming cost V 1 base and J 0 bases, with 8 bases left between them. The CDR3 covers 15 residues. This CDR3 reads CASSLGLPSTDTQYF. CDR3 DNA: TGTGCCAGCAGCTTAGGGCTCCCGAGCACAGATACGCAGTATTTT.

The chain couples TRBV6-5 to TRBJ1-4; D possibly corresponds to TRBD1 (5 bases). Trimming shortened V by 0 bases and J by 8 bases, and 13 bases separated the two germline ends. The CDR3 runs to 15 residues. Germline V gene data show CDR1 as MNHEY and CDR2 as SVGAGI. The CDR3 protein is CASSYSSQGSEKLFF. For the CDR3, the DNA is TGTGCCAGCAGTTACTCGAGCCAGGGTTCGGAAAAACTGTTTTTT.

Only a few counts were recorded for this clone. In DNA, the CDR3 is TGTGCCAGCAGCCGAGCGGCGGAGCCAACTAATGAAAAACTGTTTTTT. It translates to CASSRAAEPTNEKLFF. This chain joins TRBV5-6 and TRBJ1-4; D is unclear. The V gene lost 4 bases and the J gene lost 0 bases, with 13 bases spanning the gap. CDR1 SGHDT and CDR2 YYEEEE come from the germline V gene. The CDR3 is 16 residues long.

This clone occurred a few times. The rearrangement joins TRBV14 to TRBJ2-1; TRBD2 matches 9 bases. Germline lookup yields CDR1 SGHDN and CDR2 FVKESK. The CDR3 consists of 14 residues. Trimming at V came to 7 bases and at J to 8 bases, leaving 9 bases not matched to a gene. The CDR3 DNA is TGTGCCAGCAAAAGGGTGCGGGGGGGGGATGAGCAGTTCTTC. Translated, it gives CASKRVRGGDEQFF.

The chain is built from TRBV19 and TRBJ2-7, with 10 bases that match TRBD2. This CDR3 region has 15 residues. V lost 3 bases, J lost 7 bases, and 9 bases stayed unmatched. The V gene's germline CDR1 is LNHDA and CDR2 SQIVND (reference sequence). The CDR3 here is CASSISSGGTREQYF. CDR3 sequence (DNA): TGTGCCAGTAGTATCTCTAGCGGGGGTACCCGGGAGCAGTACTTC.

The chain recombines TRBV6-5 with TRBJ2-5; D remains unclear. The germline V and J ends were trimmed by 6 bases and 2 bases, with 10 bases remaining between them. Germline loops: CDR1 MNHEY, CDR2 SVGAGI. This CDR3 comprises 13 residues. CDR3: CASRETAQETQYF. CDR3 nucleotides: TGTGCCAGCAGGGAGACTGCTCAAGAGACCCAGTACTTC.

The rearrangement uses TRBV28 and TRBJ1-3, with a possible D match to TRBD1 (6 bases). The V gene lost 5 bases and the J gene lost 0 bases, with 11 bases spanning the gap. The CDR3 loop spans 15 amino acids. CDR1 is MDHEN, CDR2 SYDVKM, per germline. The CDR3 bases are TGTGCCAGCAGTGGACAGAGATACTCTGGAAACACCATATATTTT. Protein product: CASSGQRYSGNTIYF. Drawing the rest from reference TRBV28 and TRBJ1-3, the complete variable domain is DVKVTQSSRYLVKRTGEKVFLECVQDMDHENMFWYRQDPGLGLRLIYFSYDVKMKEKGDIPEGYSVSREKKERFSLILESASTNQTSMYLCASSGQRYSGNTIYFGEGSWLTVV.

V and J are TRBV7-8 and TRBJ1-1; 7 positions match TRBD1. The V segment lost 7 bases and the J segment 1 base; nucleotides outside the gene matches: 9. CDR3 length: 15 amino acids. Germline V CDR1 and CDR2: SGHVS, FQNEAQ. The CDR3 DNA follows: TGTGCCAGCACCCCCGAGAGGGGGCAGAACACTGAAGCTTTCTTT. This codes for CASTPERGQNTEAFF.

J is TRBJ1-1 and V is TRBV27; 7 bases fit TRBD1. CDR1 and CDR2 (germline): MNHEY, SMNVEV (reference sequence). The CDR3 is 15 amino acids. V shed 7 bases and J 3 bases; nucleotides not matched to a gene: 11. In DNA, the CDR3 is TGTGCCAGCACCCCAGGGGGGCGTCGGGACACTGAAGCTTTCTTT. Encoded protein: CASTPGGRRDTEAFF.

The chain couples TRBV19 to TRBJ2-3, with 11 bases that match TRBD2. Germline loops: CDR1 LNHDA, CDR2 SQIVND (reference sequence). With 3 bases clipped from V and 6 bases from J, the junction kept 8 bases outside the gene matches. This CDR3 contains 16 residues. The chain's CDR3 is CASSIGSGGAQDTQYF. DNA of the CDR3: TGTGCCAGTAGTATTGGTAGCGGGGGGGCCCAGGATACGCAGTATTTT.

J is TRBJ2-7 and V is TRBV28; maybe TRBD2 (5 bases). Between the trimmed V and J ends, which lost 5 bases and 2 bases, there was a span of 13 bases. Looked up from germline, CDR1 is MDHEN and CDR2 is SYDVKM. This CDR3 has 14 amino acids. In DNA form, the CDR3 reads TGTGCCAGCAGTCTTCTGAGGGATCCCTACGAGCAGTACTTC. This encodes CASSLLRDPYEQYF. Supplemented by reference TRBV28 and TRBJ2-7, the full variable domain reads DVKVTQSSRYLVKRTGEKVFLECVQDMDHENMFWYRQDPGLGLRLIYFSYDVKMKEKGDIPEGYSVSREKKERFSLILESASTNQTSMYLCASSLLRDPYEQYFGPGTRLTVT.